The 18 T cell receptor beta chains below come from one sample, sequenced in a study of early T cells in non-severe SARS-CoV-2 infection. TCRdb recomputed calls from the 5' RACE reads with MiXCR, one row per CDR3 protein. Of 65,000 to 80,000 distinct CDR3 sequences listed, about 13% are singletons. Sample: whole blood. Receptors were obtained from an adult who was a healthcare worker with PCR-confirmed SARS-CoV-2 infection or an uninfected control (not recorded which).

This clonotype appeared a few times. The V gene is TRBV7-2, the J gene TRBJ2-1, with 7 bases fitting TRBD2. V gave up 8 bases and J gave up 7 bases; unmatched junction bases: 20. Germline CDR1 is SGHTA and CDR2 is FQGNSA. This CDR3 has 17 residues. The CDR3 DNA reads TGTGCCAGCCCACCTGGAGAGGGACTACCCTCCGTAAATGAGCAGTTCTTC. It translates to CASPPGEGLPSVNEQFF.

This clonotype showed up many times. This rearrangement joins TRBV30 to TRBJ1-5, with a weak D call TRBD1 (5 bases). With 1 base removed from V and 2 bases from J, the gap between germline ends came to 15 bases. CDR3 size: 16 residues. Germline values: CDR1 GTSNPN, CDR2 SVGIG (reference sequence). CDR3 in DNA: TGTGCCTGGAGTGATTCCCGGGACGCGGGCAATCAGCCCCAGCATTTT. This translates into CAWSDSRDAGNQPQHF.

This clonotype was seen many times. The chain joins TRBV5-5 to TRBJ1-2; D is ambiguous. Trimming took 4 bases from V and 6 from J, leaving 13 bases between them. CDR3 length: 13 amino acids. Germline CDR1 is SGHKS and CDR2 is YYEKEE (reference sequence). The DNA for the CDR3 is TGTGCCAGCAGCCTACGACCAAGCAATGGCTACACCTTC. Translated: CASSLRPSNGYTF.

Only a few counts were recorded for this clonotype. V is TRBV6-2 or TRBV6-3 and J is TRBJ2-3; 13 nucleotides align to TRBD2. The germline CDR1 and CDR2 sequences are MNHEY and SVGEGT. With 4 bases clipped from V and 1 base from J, the junction kept 8 bases outside the gene matches. This CDR3 has 18 residues. The CDR3: CASSLGLAGAPGTDTQYF. The CDR3 coding sequence is TGTGCCAGCAGTTTAGGACTAGCGGGGGCCCCCGGCACAGATACGCAGTATTTT.

The table lists this clonotype with many counts. This sequence joins TRBV29-1 and TRBJ1-5; possibly TRBD1 for D (5 bases). Germline CDR1 is SQVTM and CDR2 is ANQGSEA. There are 13 residues in the CDR3. CDR3 DNA sequence: TGCGCCGGGGGGTATACTGGCAATCAGCCCCAGCATTTT. This codes for CAGGYTGNQPQHF. The full variable domain, its missing parts supplied by reference TRBV29-1 and TRBJ1-5, is SAVISQKPSRDICQRGTSLTIQCQVDSQVTMMFWYRQQPGQSLTLIATANQGSEATYESGFVIDKFPISRPNLTFSTLTVSNMSPEDSSIYLCAGGYTGNQPQHFGDGTRLSIL.

This clonotype has at least ten counts. The chain uses TRBV5-1 and TRBJ2-1, with 11 bases fitting TRBD2. Trimming cost V 0 bases and J 9 bases; bases outside gene matches: 5. The germline gives CDR1 SGHRS, CDR2 YFSETQ. The CDR3 length is 15 residues. CDR3 sequence reads: CASSLGLAGGLEQFF. As DNA, the CDR3 is TGCGCCAGCAGCTTGGGGCTAGCGGGAGGACTTGAGCAGTTCTTC.

This clonotype turned up a few times. The chain employs TRBV19 and TRBJ2-1, with 8 bases that match TRBD2. Per germline, CDR1 LNHDA and CDR2 SQIVND (reference sequence). Trimming at V came to 3 bases and at J to 5 bases, leaving 3 bases not matched to a gene. The CDR3 is made up of 14 amino acids. The CDR3 nucleotides are TGTGCCAGTAGTATTGGGGGACTAGACAATGAGCAGTTCTTC. Translating it yields CASSIGGLDNEQFF.

This clonotype came up a few times. The chain employs TRBV6-5 and TRBJ2-1; D not certain. This CDR3 comprises 14 residues. V lost 7 bases and J 10 bases, leaving 20 bases between the germline ends. Germline V gene lookup returns CDR1 MNHEY and CDR2 SVGAGI. The CDR3 reads CASKGQVSVSEQFF. In DNA form, the CDR3 reads TGTGCCAGCAAGGGTCAGGTCTCCGTCTCGGAGCAGTTCTTC.

This clonotype was seen a few times. The rearrangement joins TRBV20-1 to TRBJ2-1, with 10 bases fitting TRBD2. V lost 3 bases and J lost 4; bases outside the gene matches: 3. The germline CDR1 and CDR2 sequences are DFQATT and SNEGSKA (reference sequence). The CDR3 has 14 residues. CDR3 nucleotides: TGCAGTGCTAGGCTGACTAGCGGGTACAATGAGCAGTTCTTC. Amino acid sequence: CSARLTSGYNEQFF.

This clonotype was picked up many times. The chain uses TRBV20-1 and TRBJ2-2; 8 bases match TRBD2. CDR1 and CDR2 (germline): DFQATT, SNEGSKA (reference sequence). CDR3 length: 16 residues. The V segment lost 3 bases and the J segment 7 bases; nucleotides outside the gene matches: 13. CDR3 bases: TGCAGTGCTAGTGAACCGGGACTAGAGGGGCACGGGGAGCTGTTTTTT. It is translated as CSASEPGLEGHGELFF.

The rearrangement uses TRBV5-1 and TRBJ2-1, with 7 bases lining up with TRBD1. Trimming at V came to 4 bases and at J to 5 bases, leaving 15 bases not matched to a gene. Germline CDR1 reads SGHRS; CDR2 reads YFSETQ. The CDR3 extends over 17 amino acids. The CDR3 loop reads CASSTNPRQGQHNEQFF. The CDR3 DNA reads TGCGCCAGCAGCACGAATCCCCGACAGGGACAACACAATGAGCAGTTCTTC.

The V and J genes are TRBV30 and TRBJ2-2; TRBD1 matches 10 bases. The CDR3 runs to 15 residues. The V gene end was trimmed by 8 bases and the J gene end by 3 bases; junction bases not matched to a gene: 9. CDR1 is GTSNPN, CDR2 SVGIG, per germline (reference sequence). The CDR3 DNA sequence: TGTGCCGGGTCGACAGGGGGCTGGGACACCGGGGAGCTGTTTTTT. It specifies CAGSTGGWDTGELFF.

This clonotype was counted a few times. The genes are TRBV14 and TRBJ2-2; no firm D call. This CDR3 region has 12 residues. Germline CDR1 is SGHDN and CDR2 is FVKESK. V shed 4 bases and J shed 3 bases, with 3 bases lying between them. The CDR3 is CASSPHTGELFF. The CDR3 nucleotides read TGTGCCAGCAGCCCCCACACCGGGGAGCTGTTTTTT.

This clonotype has a handful of counts. The genes are TRBV11-2 and TRBJ2-6; either TRBD1 or TRBD2 may supply D (5 bases each). The V gene's germline CDR1 is SGHAT and CDR2 FQNNGV. This CDR3 is 17 amino acids long. The V end was cut by 5 bases, the J end by 0 bases, with 14 bases between. In DNA form, the CDR3 reads TGTGCCAGCAGCCCCGGGGACGCCTACTCTGGGGCCAACGTCCTGACTTTC. Amino acid sequence: CASSPGDAYSGANVLTF.

This clonotype was seen only a few times. The rearrangement links TRBV29-1 to TRBJ2-3, with D hard to call. From germline, CDR1 is SQVTM and CDR2 ANQGSEA. This CDR3 has 14 amino acids. V was pared by 4 bases and J by 0 bases, with 11 bases between. CDR3: CSVVGVDSTDTQYF. The CDR3 DNA is TGCAGCGTTGTTGGGGTAGACAGCACAGATACGCAGTATTTT.

In its sample, this clonotype was seen a few times. The chain has TRBV7-8 and TRBJ2-3; 10 bases align to TRBD2. The CDR3 contains 15 residues. The V and J ends lost 3 bases and 11 bases, in that order; junction bases with no gene match: 11. CDR1 is SGHVS, CDR2 FQNEAQ, per germline. The CDR3 reads CASSLRMLAGEEQYF. The CDR3 bases are TGTGCCAGCAGCTTGAGAATGCTAGCGGGAGAGGAGCAGTATTTT.

The table lists this clonotype with a few counts. The chain uses TRBV7-2 and TRBJ1-3; D remains ambiguous. Germline CDR1 reads SGHTA; CDR2 reads FQGNSA. The CDR3 has 16 amino acids. Trimming shortened V by 1 base and J by 0 bases, and 10 bases separated the two germline ends. The CDR3 DNA follows: TGTGCCAGCAGCTTAGTTCCCAGCCCCTCTGGAAACACCATATATTTT. It translates to CASSLVPSPSGNTIYF.

This chain connects TRBV11-2 to TRBJ1-2; no firm D call. CDR3 length equals 16 residues. V shed 1 base and J shed 1 base, with 13 bases lying between them. The V gene's germline CDR1 is SGHAT and CDR2 FQNNGV. CDR3 residues: CASSLVRGLDNYGYTF. The CDR3 nucleotides read TGTGCCAGCAGCTTAGTACGCGGACTGGATAACTATGGCTACACCTTC.